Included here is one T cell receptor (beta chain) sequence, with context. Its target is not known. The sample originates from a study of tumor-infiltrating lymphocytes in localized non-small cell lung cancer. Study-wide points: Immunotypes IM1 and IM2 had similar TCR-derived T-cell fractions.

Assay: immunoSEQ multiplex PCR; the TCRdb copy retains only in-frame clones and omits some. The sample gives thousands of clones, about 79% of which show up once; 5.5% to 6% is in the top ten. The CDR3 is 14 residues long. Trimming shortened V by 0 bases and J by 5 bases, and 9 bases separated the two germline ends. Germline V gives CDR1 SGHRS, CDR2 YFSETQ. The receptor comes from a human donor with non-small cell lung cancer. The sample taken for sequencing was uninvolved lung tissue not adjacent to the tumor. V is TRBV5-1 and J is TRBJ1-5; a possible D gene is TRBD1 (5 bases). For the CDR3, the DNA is TGCGCCAGCAGCTTGGTCGGGGGGGATCAGCCCCAGCATTTT. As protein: CASSLVGGDQPQHF.